This TCR beta chain derives from a study of T cells in Graves' hyperthyroidism and ophthalmopathy. Pregnant or lactating patients were excluded, as were those with uncontrolled infection or other autoimmune disease. CDR1 is LNHDA and CDR2 is SQIVND in the germline V gene (reference sequence). Trimming removed 2 bases from V and 1 base from J, with 9 bases in between. There are 15 residues in the CDR3. Amplification targeted TCR beta CDR3 regions from RNA transcripts. A first-round RT-PCR of the TCR CDR3 used the HTBI primer set. TCRdb passed the multiplex PCR reads through MiXCR, listing each CDR3 protein once. The top ten clones hold more than 30% of a sample with about 640,000 distinct CDR3 sequences, around 21% of them seen once. Notes on the study in general: Most thyroid clonotypes expanded above 0.001 were also detected in blood.

About this clonotype itself: Its antigen is as yet unknown.

The clonotype comes from a man younger than 40 with Graves' ophthalmopathy. Sequenced input: blood. J is TRBJ1-5 and V is TRBV19; D is unresolved. CDR3 region: CASSISGRSNQPQHF. The CDR3 nucleotides read TGTGCCAGTAGTATAAGCGGGAGAAGCAATCAGCCCCAGCATTTT.